These T cell receptor beta chains were read from a single sample in a study of T-cell reconstitution after alpha-beta-depleted transplantation in children. TCRdb re-called the PCR reads through MiXCR, storing one row per CDR3 protein. The sample yields 200,000 or so distinct CDR3 sequences, roughly 7% seen once. The specimen comprised PBMCs, sampled before TCRalphabeta/CD19-depleted stem cell transplant. The source of these receptors is a boy between 2 and 10 years old with acute lymphoblastic leukemia, due to receive a stem cell transplant. Both conserved end residues are part of each CDR3. Fields, in order: J gene, V gene, D gene, clone size, CDR3 protein, CDR3 DNA. A D gene is named only where the DNA matches it firmly. Size is stated for part of the rows, as once, few or many counts, or as a class when the clone is expanded.

J gene: TRBJ1-2; V gene: TRBV5-1; D gene: .; clone size: few; CDR3 protein: CASSGERSDAGGYTF; CDR3 DNA: TGCGCCAGCAGCGGCGAACGGTCCGACGCCGGAGGCTACACCTTC
J gene: TRBJ2-3; V gene: TRBV7-2; D gene: .; clone size: .; CDR3 protein: CASSRGPSQSTQYF; CDR3 DNA: TGTGCCAGCAGCCGGGGGCCGTCGCAGAGCACGCAGTATTTT
J gene: TRBJ2-6; V gene: TRBV5-5; D gene: .; clone size: many; CDR3 protein: CASSMTQPGANVLTF; CDR3 DNA: TGTGCCAGCAGCATGACCCAACCTGGGGCCAACGTCCTGACTTTC
J gene: TRBJ2-1; V gene: TRBV12-3/TRBV12-4; D gene: .; clone size: many; CDR3 protein: CASRKGVSYNEQFF; CDR3 DNA: TGTGCCAGCAGGAAGGGGGTGTCCTACAATGAGCAGTTCTTC
J gene: TRBJ2-7; V gene: TRBV3-1; D gene: .; clone size: many; CDR3 protein: CASSQESYEQYF; CDR3 DNA: TGTGCCAGCAGCCAAGAATCCTACGAGCAGTACTTC
J gene: TRBJ2-7; V gene: TRBV20-1; D gene: .; clone size: many; CDR3 protein: CSGRNPGTGEQYF; CDR3 DNA: TGCAGTGGAAGAAACCCAGGGACCGGGGAGCAGTACTTC
J gene: TRBJ2-1; V gene: TRBV5-5; D gene: TRBD2; clone size: many; CDR3 protein: CASASGASLTYNEQFF; CDR3 DNA: TGTGCCAGCGCTAGCGGGGCCAGCCTTACCTACAATGAGCAGTTCTTC
J gene: TRBJ2-5; V gene: TRBV5-1; D gene: .; clone size: .; CDR3 protein: CASSLAGSGQETQYF; CDR3 DNA: TGCGCCAGCAGCTTGGCCGGGTCGGGACAAGAGACCCAGTACTTC
J gene: TRBJ2-3; V gene: TRBV28; D gene: .; clone size: many; CDR3 protein: CASSFTADTQYF; CDR3 DNA: TGTGCCAGCAGTTTTACCGCAGATACGCAGTATTTT
J gene: TRBJ2-7; V gene: TRBV20-1; D gene: TRBD1; clone size: .; CDR3 protein: CSARTGQDDSYEQYF; CDR3 DNA: TGCAGTGCTAGGACCGGACAGGACGACTCCTACGAGCAGTACTTC
J gene: TRBJ2-7; V gene: TRBV4-1; D gene: TRBD2; clone size: .; CDR3 protein: CASSPGTSGTYEQYF; CDR3 DNA: TGCGCCAGCAGTCCAGGGACTAGCGGAACCTACGAGCAGTACTTC
J gene: TRBJ2-5; V gene: TRBV7-9; D gene: TRBD1; clone size: many; CDR3 protein: CASSARTGERETQYF; CDR3 DNA: TGTGCCAGCAGCGCCCGGACAGGGGAGAGAGAGACCCAGTACTTC
J gene: TRBJ2-3; V gene: TRBV15; D gene: .; clone size: .; CDR3 protein: CATSRADSQPYTDTQYF; CDR3 DNA: TGTGCCACCAGCAGAGCGGACAGCCAACCTTACACAGATACGCAGTATTTT
J gene: TRBJ2-5; V gene: TRBV28; D gene: TRBD1; clone size: .; CDR3 protein: CASSSGQGRGETQYF; CDR3 DNA: TGTGCCAGCAGTTCCGGACAGGGGCGGGGGGAGACCCAGTACTTC
J gene: TRBJ2-3; V gene: TRBV20-1; D gene: TRBD2; clone size: many; CDR3 protein: CSARGLAGAGSDTQYF; CDR3 DNA: TGCAGTGCTAGGGGACTAGCGGGAGCTGGCTCAGATACGCAGTATTTT
J gene: TRBJ2-5; V gene: TRBV20-1; D gene: .; clone size: .; CDR3 protein: CSARVQHQETQYF; CDR3 DNA: TGCAGTGCTAGAGTCCAACACCAAGAGACCCAGTACTTC
J gene: TRBJ2-7; V gene: TRBV7-9; D gene: TRBD2; clone size: many; CDR3 protein: CASSLLPGLADSEQYF; CDR3 DNA: TGTGCCAGCAGCTTATTACCGGGACTAGCGGACAGCGAGCAGTACTTC
J gene: TRBJ2-7; V gene: TRBV6-5; D gene: .; clone size: few; CDR3 protein: CASSLPKTGATYEQYF; CDR3 DNA: TGTGCCAGCAGTTTACCCAAGACAGGAGCTACCTACGAGCAGTACTTC
J gene: TRBJ2-1; V gene: TRBV13; D gene: TRBD2; clone size: few; CDR3 protein: CASSLGLGGEQFF; CDR3 DNA: TGTGCCAGCAGCTTAGGTCTGGGGGGGGAGCAGTTCTTC
J gene: TRBJ2-7; V gene: TRBV30; D gene: .; clone size: many; CDR3 protein: CAWSPGHPPRTYEQYF; CDR3 DNA: TGTGCCTGGAGTCCCGGCCACCCTCCACGAACCTACGAGCAGTACTTC
J gene: TRBJ2-2; V gene: TRBV4-2; D gene: .; clone size: many; CDR3 protein: CASSQEEDMMGAVGELFF; CDR3 DNA: TGTGCCAGCAGCCAAGAAGAGGATATGATGGGGGCCGTCGGGGAGCTGTTTTTT
J gene: TRBJ2-7; V gene: TRBV18; D gene: .; clone size: many; CDR3 protein: CASSVSDIHEQYF; CDR3 DNA: TGTGCCAGCTCCGTTTCGGATATCCACGAGCAGTACTTC
J gene: TRBJ2-1; V gene: TRBV29-1; D gene: .; clone size: many; CDR3 protein: CSVDSKGSSYNEQFF; CDR3 DNA: TGCAGCGTTGATTCTAAGGGGAGCTCTTACAATGAGCAGTTCTTC